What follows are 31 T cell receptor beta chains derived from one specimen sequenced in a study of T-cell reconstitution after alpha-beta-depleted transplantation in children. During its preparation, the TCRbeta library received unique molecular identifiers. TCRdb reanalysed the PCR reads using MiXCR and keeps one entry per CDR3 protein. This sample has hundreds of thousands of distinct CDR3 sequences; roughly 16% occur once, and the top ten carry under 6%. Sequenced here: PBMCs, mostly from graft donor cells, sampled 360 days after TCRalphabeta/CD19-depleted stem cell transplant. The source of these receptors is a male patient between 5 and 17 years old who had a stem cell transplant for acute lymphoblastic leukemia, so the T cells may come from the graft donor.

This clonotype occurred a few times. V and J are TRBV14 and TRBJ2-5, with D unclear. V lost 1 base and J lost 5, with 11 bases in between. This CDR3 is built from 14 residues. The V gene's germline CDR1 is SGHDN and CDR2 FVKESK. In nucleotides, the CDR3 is TGTGCCAGCAGCCAAGGGAGCGTTGCGGAGACCCAGTACTTC. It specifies CASSQGSVAETQYF.

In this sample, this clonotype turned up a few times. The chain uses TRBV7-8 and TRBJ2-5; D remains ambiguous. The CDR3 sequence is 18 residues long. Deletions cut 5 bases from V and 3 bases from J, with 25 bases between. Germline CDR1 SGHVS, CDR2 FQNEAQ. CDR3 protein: CASSLRHLLLQWEETQYF. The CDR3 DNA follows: TGTGCCAGCAGCCTCAGGCACTTGCTCCTCCAATGGGAAGAGACCCAGTACTTC.

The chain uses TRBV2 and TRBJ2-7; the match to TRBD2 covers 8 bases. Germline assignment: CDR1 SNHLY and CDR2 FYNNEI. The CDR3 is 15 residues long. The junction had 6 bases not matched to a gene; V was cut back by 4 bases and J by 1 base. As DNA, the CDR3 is TGTGCCAGCAGTGGGCCGGGACTAGAATCCTACGAGCAGTACTTC. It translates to CASSGPGLESYEQYF.

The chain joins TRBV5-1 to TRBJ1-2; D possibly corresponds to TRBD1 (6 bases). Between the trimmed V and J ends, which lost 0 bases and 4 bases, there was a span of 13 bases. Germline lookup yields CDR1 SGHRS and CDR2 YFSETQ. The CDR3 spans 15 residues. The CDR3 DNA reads TGCGCCAGCAGCTTGGATCGGACAGATCTCTATGGCTACACCTTC. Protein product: CASSLDRTDLYGYTF.

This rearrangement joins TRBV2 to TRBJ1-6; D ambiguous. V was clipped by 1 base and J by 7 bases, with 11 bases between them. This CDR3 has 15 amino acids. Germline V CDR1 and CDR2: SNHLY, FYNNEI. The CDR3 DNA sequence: TGTGCCAGCAGTGAAGAGGGCACAAAGAATTCACCCCTCCACTTT. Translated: CASSEEGTKNSPLHF.

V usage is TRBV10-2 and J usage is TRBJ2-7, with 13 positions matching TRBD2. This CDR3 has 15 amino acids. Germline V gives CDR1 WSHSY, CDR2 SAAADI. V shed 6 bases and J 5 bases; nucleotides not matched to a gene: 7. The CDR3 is CASSRFGLAGDEQYF. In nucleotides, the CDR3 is TGCGCCAGCAGCAGATTCGGACTAGCGGGAGACGAGCAGTACTTC.

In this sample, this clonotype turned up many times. The CDR3 DNA is TGTGCCAGCAGCTTAGCGGGGGGGAACCAAGAGACCCAGTACTTC. Protein product: CASSLAGGNQETQYF. The J gene is TRBJ2-5, the V gene TRBV7-9; the match to TRBD2 covers 7 bases. Germline CDR1 SEHNR, CDR2 FQNEAQ (reference sequence). V lost 0 bases to trimming and J lost 0 bases; unmatched junction nucleotides: 1. The CDR3 runs 15 residues. The entire variable domain, with the rest obtained from reference TRBV7-9 and TRBJ2-5, is as follows: DTGVSQNPRHKITKRGQNVTFRCDPISEHNRLYWYRQTLGQGPEFLTYFQNEAQLEKSRLLSDRFSAERPKGSFSTLEIQRTEQGDSAMYLCASSLAGGNQETQYFGPGTRLLVL.

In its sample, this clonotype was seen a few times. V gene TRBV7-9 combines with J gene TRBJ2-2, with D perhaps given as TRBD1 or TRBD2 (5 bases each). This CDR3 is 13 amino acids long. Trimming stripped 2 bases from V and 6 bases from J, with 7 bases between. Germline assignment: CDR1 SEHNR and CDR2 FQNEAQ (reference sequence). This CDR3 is CASSLRDPGELFF. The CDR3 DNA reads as TGTGCCAGCAGCTTAAGGGACCCCGGGGAGCTGTTTTTT.

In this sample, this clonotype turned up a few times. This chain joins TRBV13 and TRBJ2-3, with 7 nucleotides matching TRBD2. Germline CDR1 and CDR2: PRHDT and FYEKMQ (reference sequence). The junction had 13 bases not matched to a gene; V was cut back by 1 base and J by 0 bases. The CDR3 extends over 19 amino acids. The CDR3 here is CASSLERLAETFSTDTQYF. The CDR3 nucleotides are TGTGCCAGCAGCTTAGAGCGGCTAGCGGAGACCTTTAGCACAGATACGCAGTATTTT.

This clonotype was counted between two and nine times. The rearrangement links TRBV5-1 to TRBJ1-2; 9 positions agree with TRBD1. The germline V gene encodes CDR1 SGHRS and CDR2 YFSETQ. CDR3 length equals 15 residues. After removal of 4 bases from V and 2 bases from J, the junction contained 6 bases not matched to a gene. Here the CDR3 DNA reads TGCGCCAGCAGCCATGGGACAGGGTCGAACTATGGCTACACCTTC. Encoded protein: CASSHGTGSNYGYTF.

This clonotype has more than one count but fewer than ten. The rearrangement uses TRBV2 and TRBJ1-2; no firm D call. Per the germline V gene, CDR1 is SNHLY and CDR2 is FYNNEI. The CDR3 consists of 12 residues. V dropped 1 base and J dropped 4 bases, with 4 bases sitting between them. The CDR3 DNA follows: TGTGCCAGCAGTGAAGAGCCCTATGGCTACACCTTC. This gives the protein CASSEEPYGYTF. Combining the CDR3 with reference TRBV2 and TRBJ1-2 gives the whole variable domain EPEVTQTPSHQVTQMGQEVILRCVPISNHLYFYWYRQILGQKVEFLVSFYNNEISEKSEIFDDQFSVERPDGSNFTLKIRSTKLEDSAMYFCASSEEPYGYTFGSGTRLTVV.

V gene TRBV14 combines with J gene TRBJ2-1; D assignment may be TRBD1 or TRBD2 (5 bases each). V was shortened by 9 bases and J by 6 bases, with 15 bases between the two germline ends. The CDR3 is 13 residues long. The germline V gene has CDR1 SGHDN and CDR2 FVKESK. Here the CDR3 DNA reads TGTGCCAGAGGGGACCCTTCGGGCAATGAGCAGTTCTTC. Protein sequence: CARGDPSGNEQFF.

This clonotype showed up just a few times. CDR3 sequence reads: CASRDRGPSGSKYEQYF. In nucleotides, the CDR3 is TGTGCCAGCAGAGACAGGGGTCCTAGCGGGAGTAAATACGAGCAGTACTTC. The chain links TRBV12-3 or TRBV12-4 to TRBJ2-7; 10 bases line up with TRBD2. CDR3 length: 17 amino acids. The junction had 15 bases not matched to a gene; V was cut back by 6 bases and J by 4 bases.

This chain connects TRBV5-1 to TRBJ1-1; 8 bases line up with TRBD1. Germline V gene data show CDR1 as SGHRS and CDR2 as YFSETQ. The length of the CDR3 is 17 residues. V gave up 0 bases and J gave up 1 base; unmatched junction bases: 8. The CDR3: CASSLDGRGPPNTEAFF. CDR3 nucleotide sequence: TGCGCCAGCAGCTTGGACGGCAGGGGGCCCCCGAACACTGAAGCTTTCTTT.

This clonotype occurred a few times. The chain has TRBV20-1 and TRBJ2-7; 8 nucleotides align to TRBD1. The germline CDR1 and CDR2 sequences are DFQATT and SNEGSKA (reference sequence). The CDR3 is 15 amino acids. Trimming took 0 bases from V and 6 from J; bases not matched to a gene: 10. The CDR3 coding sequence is TGCAGTGCTAGAGATCTTAGGCAGGGGGCTGGCGAGCAGTACTTC. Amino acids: CSARDLRQGAGEQYF.

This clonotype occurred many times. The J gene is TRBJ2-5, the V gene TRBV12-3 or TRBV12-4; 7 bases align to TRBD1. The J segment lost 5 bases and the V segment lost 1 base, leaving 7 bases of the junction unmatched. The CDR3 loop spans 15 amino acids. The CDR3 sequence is CASSLGQGLGETQYF. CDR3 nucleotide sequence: TGTGCCAGCAGTTTAGGACAGGGTCTGGGGGAGACCCAGTACTTC.

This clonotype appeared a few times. The CDR3 DNA follows: TGCGCCAGCAGCTTGAATACCGGAGGCATCAATGAGCAGTTCTTC. It translates to CASSLNTGGINEQFF. The chain joins TRBV5-1 to TRBJ2-1; D perhaps matches TRBD2 (5 bases). The germline V gene encodes CDR1 SGHRS and CDR2 YFSETQ. V lost 1 base and J lost 6, with 14 bases in between. The CDR3 totals 15 residues.

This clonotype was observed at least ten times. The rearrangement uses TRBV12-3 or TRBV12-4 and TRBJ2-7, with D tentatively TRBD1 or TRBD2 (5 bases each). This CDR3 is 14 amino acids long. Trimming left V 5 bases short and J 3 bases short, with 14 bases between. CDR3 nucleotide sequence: TGTGCCAGCAGTCCACAGGACTTTAACTACGAGCAGTACTTC. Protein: CASSPQDFNYEQYF.

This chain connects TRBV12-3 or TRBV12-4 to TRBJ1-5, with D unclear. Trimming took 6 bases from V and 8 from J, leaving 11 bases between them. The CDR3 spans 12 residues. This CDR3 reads CASSPMREPQHF. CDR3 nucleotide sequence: TGTGCCAGCAGCCCGATGAGAGAGCCCCAGCATTTT.

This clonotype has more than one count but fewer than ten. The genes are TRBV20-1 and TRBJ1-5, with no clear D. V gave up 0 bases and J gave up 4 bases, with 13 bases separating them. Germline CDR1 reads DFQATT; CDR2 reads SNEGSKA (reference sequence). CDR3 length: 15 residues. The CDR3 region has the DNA TGCAGTGCTAGAGATCGGGCTACCCTAAATCAGCCCCAGCATTTT. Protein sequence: CSARDRATLNQPQHF.

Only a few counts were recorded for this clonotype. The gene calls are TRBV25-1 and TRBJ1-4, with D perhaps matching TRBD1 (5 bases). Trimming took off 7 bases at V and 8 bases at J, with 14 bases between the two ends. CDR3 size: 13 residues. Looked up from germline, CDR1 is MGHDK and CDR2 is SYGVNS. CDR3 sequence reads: CASTGSGGEKLFF. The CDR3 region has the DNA TGTGCCAGCACAGGATCGGGGGGGGAAAAACTGTTTTTT. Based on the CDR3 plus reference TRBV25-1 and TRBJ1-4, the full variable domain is EADIYQTPRYLVIGTGKKITLECSQTMGHDKMYWYQQDPGMELHLIHYSYGVNSTEKGDLSSESTVSRIRTEHFPLTLESARPSHTSQYLCASTGSGGEKLFFGSGTQLSVL.

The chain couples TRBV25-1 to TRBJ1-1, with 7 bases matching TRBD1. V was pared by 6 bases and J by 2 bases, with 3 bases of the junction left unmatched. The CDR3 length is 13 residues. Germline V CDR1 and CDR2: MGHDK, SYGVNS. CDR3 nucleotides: TGTGCCAGCAGCGGGGACAGTAACACTGAAGCTTTCTTT. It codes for CASSGDSNTEAFF.

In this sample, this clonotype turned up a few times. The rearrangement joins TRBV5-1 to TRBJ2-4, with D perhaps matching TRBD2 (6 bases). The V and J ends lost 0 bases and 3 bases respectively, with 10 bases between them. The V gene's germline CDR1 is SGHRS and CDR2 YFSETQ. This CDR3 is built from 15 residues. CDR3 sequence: CASSLGPGDKNIQYF. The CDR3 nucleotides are TGCGCCAGCAGCTTGGGGCCGGGGGACAAAAACATTCAGTACTTC.

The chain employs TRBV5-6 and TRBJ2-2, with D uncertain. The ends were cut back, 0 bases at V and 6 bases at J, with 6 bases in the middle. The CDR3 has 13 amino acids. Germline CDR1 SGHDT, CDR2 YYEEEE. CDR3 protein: CASSLEQPGELFF. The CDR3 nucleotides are TGTGCCAGCAGCTTGGAACAGCCCGGGGAGCTGTTTTTT.

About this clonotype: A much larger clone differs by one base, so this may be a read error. CDR3 region: CACSPGGLAGGHTDTQYF. The DNA of the CDR3 is TGTGCCTGCAGTCCCGGGGGACTAGCGGGAGGGCATACAGATACGCAGTATTTT. The rearrangement uses TRBV3-1 and TRBJ2-3, with 16 bases aligning to TRBD2. This CDR3 has 18 residues. Germline V gene lookup returns CDR1 LGHDT and CDR2 YNNKEL (reference sequence).

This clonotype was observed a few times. CDR3 region: CASSSSGRARSDTQYF. As DNA, the CDR3 is TGTGCCAGCAGTTCCAGCGGGAGGGCCCGTTCAGATACGCAGTATTTT. The chain recombines TRBV7-3 with TRBJ2-3, with TRBD2 identical over 10 bases. The CDR3 is 16 residues long. The J segment lost 4 bases and the V segment lost 6 bases, leaving 10 bases of the junction unmatched. Germline V gives CDR1 SGHTA, CDR2 FQGTGA.

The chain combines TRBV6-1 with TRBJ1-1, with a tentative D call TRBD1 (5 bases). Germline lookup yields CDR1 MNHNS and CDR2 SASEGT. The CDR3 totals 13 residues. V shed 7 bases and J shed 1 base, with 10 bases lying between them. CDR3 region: CASTQRGNTEAFF. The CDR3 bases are TGTGCCAGCACCCAGAGGGGGAACACTGAAGCTTTCTTT.

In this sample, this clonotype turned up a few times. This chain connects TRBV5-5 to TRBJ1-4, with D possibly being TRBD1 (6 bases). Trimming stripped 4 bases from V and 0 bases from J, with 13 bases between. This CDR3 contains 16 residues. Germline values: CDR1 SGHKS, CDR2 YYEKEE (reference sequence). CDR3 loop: CASSRQAFATNEKLFF. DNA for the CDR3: TGTGCCAGCAGCCGACAGGCCTTTGCAACTAATGAAAAACTGTTTTTT.

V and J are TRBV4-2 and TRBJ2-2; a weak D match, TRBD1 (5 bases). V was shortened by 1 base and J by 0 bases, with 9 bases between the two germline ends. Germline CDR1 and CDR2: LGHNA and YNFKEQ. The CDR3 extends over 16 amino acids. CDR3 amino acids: CASSQGGGPNTGELFF. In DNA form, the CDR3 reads TGTGCCAGCAGCCAAGGGGGCGGACCGAACACCGGGGAGCTGTTTTTT.

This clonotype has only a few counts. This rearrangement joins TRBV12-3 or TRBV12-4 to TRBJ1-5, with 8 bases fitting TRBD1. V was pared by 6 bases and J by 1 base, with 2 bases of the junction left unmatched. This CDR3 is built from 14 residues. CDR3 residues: CASSWDRSNQPQHF. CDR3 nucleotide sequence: TGTGCCAGCAGCTGGGACAGGAGCAATCAGCCCCAGCATTTT.

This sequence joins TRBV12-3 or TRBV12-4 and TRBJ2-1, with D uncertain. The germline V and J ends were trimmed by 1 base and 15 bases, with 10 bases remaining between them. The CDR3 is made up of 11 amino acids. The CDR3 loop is CASSLGNQWFF. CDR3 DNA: TGTGCCAGCAGTTTAGGAAATCAGTGGTTCTTC.